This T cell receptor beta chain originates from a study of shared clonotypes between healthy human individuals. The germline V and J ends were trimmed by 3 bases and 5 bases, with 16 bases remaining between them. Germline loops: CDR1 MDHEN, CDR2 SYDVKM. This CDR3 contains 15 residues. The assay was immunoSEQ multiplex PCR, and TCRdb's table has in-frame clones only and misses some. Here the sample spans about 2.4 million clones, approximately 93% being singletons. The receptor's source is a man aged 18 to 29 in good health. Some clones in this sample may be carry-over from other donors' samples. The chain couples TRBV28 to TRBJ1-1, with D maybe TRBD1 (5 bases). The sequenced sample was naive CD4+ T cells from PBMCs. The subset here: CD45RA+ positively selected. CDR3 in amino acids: CASSFRLRGKTEAFF. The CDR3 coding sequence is TGTGCCAGCAGTTTTCGACTTAGGGGTAAGACTGAAGCTTTCTTT.